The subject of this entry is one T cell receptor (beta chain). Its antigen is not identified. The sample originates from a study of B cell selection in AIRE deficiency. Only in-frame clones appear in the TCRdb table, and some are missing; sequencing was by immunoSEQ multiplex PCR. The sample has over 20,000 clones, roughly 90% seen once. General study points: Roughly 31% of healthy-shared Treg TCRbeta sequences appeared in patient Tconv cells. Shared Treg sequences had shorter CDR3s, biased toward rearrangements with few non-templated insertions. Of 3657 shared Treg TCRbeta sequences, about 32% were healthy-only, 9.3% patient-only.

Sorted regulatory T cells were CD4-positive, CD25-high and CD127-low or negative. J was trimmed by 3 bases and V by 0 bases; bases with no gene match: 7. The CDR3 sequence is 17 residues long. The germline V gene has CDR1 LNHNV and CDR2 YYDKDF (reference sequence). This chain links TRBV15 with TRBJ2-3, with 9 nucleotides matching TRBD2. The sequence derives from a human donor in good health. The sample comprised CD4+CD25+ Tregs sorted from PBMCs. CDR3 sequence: CATSRDRSSGVTDTQYF. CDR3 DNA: TGTGCCACCAGCAGAGACCGTTCTAGCGGGGTAACAGATACGCAGTATTTT.